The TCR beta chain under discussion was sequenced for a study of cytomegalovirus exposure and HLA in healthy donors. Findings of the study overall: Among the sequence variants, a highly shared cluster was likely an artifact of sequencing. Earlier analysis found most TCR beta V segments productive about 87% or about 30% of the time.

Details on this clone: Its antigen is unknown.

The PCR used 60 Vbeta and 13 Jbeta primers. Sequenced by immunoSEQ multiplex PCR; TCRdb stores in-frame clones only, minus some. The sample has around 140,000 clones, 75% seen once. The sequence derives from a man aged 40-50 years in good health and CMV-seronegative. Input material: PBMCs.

The CDR3 region has the DNA TGTGCCAGCAGTCCACGTATCGGGCCTCAGGGTGGCTACACCTTC. Translated: CASSPRIGPQGGYTF. V is TRBV7-8 and J is TRBJ1-2, with a possible D match to TRBD1 (5 bases). The V end was cut by 6 bases, the J end by 7 bases, with 21 bases between. Per germline, CDR1 SGHVS and CDR2 FQNEAQ. The CDR3 length is 15 residues.